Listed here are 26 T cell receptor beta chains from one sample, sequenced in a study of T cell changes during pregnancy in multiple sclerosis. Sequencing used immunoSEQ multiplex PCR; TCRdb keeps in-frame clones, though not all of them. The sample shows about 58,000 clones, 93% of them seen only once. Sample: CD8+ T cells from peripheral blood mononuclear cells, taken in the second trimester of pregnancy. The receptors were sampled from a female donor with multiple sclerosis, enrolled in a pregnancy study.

The CDR3 DNA is TGTGCCAGCAGCTTTGACTACGGCTATGGCTACACCTTC. Amino acids: CASSFDYGYGYTF. The chain carries TRBV7-3 and TRBJ1-2; D ambiguous. V gave up 3 bases and J gave up 4 bases, with 9 bases separating them. The CDR3 totals 13 residues. Germline CDR1 SGHTA, CDR2 FQGTGA.

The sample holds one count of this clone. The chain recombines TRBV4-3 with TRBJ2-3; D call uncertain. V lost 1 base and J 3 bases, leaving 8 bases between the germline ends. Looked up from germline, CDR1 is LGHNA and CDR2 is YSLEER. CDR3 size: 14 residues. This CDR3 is CASSQGSGTDTQYF. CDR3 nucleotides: TGCGCCAGCAGCCAAGGGTCGGGTACAGATACGCAGTATTTT.

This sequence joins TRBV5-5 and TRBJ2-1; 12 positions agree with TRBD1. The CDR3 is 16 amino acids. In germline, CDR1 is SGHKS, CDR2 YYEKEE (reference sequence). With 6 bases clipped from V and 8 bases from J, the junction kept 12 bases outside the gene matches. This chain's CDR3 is CASNLKGTGGIDEQFF. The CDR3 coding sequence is TGTGCCAGCAACCTGAAGGGGACAGGGGGCATCGATGAGCAGTTCTTC.

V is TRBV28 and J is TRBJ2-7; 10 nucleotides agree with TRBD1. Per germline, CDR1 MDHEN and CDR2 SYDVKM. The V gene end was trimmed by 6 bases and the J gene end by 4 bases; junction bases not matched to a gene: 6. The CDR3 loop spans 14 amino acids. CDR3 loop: CASSTGQGPYEQYF. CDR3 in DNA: TGTGCCAGCAGCACGGGACAGGGGCCTTACGAGCAGTACTTC. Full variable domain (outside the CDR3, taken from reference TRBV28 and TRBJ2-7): DVKVTQSSRYLVKRTGEKVFLECVQDMDHENMFWYRQDPGLGLRLIYFSYDVKMKEKGDIPEGYSVSREKKERFSLILESASTNQTSMYLCASSTGQGPYEQYFGPGTRLTVT.

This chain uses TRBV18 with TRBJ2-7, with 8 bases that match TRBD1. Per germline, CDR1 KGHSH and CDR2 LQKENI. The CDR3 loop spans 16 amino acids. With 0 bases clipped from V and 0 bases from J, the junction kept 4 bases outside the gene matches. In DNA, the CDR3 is TGTGCCAGCTCACCACCCAGGGGGCCCAGCTCCTACGAGCAGTACTTC. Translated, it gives CASSPPRGPSSYEQYF.

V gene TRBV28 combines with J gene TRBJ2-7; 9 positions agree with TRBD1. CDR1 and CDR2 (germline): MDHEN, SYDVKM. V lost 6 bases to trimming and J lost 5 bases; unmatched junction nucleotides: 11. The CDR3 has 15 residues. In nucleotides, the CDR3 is TGTGCCAGCAGGGCAAACCGGGACAGGGCCCACGAGCAGTACTTC. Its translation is CASRANRDRAHEQYF.

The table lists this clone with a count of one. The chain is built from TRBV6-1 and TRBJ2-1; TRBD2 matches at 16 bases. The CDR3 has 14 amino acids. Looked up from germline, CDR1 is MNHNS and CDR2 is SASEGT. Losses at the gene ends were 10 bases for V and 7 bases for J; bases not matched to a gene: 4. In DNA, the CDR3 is TGTGCCACCGGGACTAGCGGGGGGGTTAATGAGCAGTTCTTC. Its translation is CATGTSGGVNEQFF.

Here the CDR3 DNA reads TGTGCCAGCAGTACAGGGTTCAACGAGCAGTACTTC. The encoded protein is CASSTGFNEQYF. V usage is TRBV7-2 and J usage is TRBJ2-7, with D possibly TRBD1 on 6 matching bases. This CDR3 is 12 amino acids long. Looked up from germline, CDR1 is SGHTA and CDR2 is FQGNSA. Trimming removed 6 bases from V and 5 bases from J, with 11 bases in between.

CDR3 residues: CASSLGGASGMPFEEQYF. In DNA, the CDR3 is TGTGCCAGCAGCTTAGGAGGGGCTAGCGGGATGCCCTTTGAGGAGCAGTACTTC. The J gene is TRBJ2-7, the V gene TRBV11-2, with 9 bases that match TRBD2. Trimming cost V 1 base and J 7 bases; bases outside gene matches: 17. CDR3 length equals 18 residues. Germline CDR1 reads SGHAT; CDR2 reads FQNNGV.

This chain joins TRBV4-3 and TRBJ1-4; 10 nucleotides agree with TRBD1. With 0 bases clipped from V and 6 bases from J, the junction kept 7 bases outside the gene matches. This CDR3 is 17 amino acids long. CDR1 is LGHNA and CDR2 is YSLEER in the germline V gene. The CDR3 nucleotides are TGCGCCAGCAGCCAAGAAAGTGGACAGGGGGAGGATGAAAAACTGTTTTTT. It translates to CASSQESGQGEDEKLFF.

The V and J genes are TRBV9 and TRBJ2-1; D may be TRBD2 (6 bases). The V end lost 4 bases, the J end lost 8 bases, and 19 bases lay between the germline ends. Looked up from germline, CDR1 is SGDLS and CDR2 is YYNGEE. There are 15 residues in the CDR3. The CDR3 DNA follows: TGTGCCAGCAGCCCGGGAGTAGGGCCCGGGCATGAGCAGTTCTTC. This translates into CASSPGVGPGHEQFF.

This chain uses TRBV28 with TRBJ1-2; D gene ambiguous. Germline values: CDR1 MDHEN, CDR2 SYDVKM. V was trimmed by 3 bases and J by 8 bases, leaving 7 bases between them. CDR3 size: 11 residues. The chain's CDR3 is CASSFQRGYTF. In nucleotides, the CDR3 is TGTGCCAGCAGTTTCCAGAGGGGCTACACCTTC.

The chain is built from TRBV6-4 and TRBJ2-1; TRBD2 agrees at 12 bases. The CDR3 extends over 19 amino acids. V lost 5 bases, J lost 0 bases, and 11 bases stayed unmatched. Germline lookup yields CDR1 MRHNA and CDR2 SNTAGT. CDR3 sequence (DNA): TGTGCCAGCAGTAAGGACCGGACTAGCGGGGACAGCTCCTACAATGAGCAGTTCTTC. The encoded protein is CASSKDRTSGDSSYNEQFF.

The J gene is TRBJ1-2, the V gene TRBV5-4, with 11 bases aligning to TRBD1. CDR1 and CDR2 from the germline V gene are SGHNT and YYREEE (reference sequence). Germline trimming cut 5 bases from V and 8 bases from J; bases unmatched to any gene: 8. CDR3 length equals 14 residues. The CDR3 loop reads CASRQDRGLEGYTF. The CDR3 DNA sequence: TGTGCCAGCAGGCAGGACAGGGGGCTCGAGGGCTACACCTTC.

The CDR3 region has the DNA TGTGCCAGCAGCGATCCGGGGGGCGCCCACGGAGGGGGTGAAGCTTTCTTT. Protein product: CASSDPGGAHGGGEAFF. This chain uses TRBV9 with TRBJ1-1; possible D gene TRBD1, 6 bases. Germline CDR1 SGDLS, CDR2 YYNGEE. CDR3 length: 17 amino acids. The V gene lost 3 bases and the J gene lost 7 bases, with 25 bases spanning the gap.

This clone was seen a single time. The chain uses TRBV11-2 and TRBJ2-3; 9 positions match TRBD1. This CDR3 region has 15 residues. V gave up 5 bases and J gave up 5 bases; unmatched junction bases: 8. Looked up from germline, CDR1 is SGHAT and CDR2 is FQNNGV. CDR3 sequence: CASSGTGKWVDTQYF. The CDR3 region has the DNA TGTGCCAGCAGCGGGACAGGGAAGTGGGTAGATACGCAGTATTTT.

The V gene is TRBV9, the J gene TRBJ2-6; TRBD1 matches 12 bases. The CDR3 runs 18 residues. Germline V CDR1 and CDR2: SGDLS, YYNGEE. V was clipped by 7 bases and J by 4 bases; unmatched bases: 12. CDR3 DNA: TGTGCCAGCGGCAGTCCCCGGGACAGGGGGCTCGGGGCCAACGTCCTGACTTTC. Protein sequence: CASGSPRDRGLGANVLTF.

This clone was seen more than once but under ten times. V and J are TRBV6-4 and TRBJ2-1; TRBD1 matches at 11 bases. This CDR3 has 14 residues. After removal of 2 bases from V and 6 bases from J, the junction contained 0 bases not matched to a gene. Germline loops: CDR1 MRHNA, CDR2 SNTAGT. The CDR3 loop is CASSDGTGGNEQFF. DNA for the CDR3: TGTGCCAGCAGTGACGGGACAGGGGGCAATGAGCAGTTCTTC.

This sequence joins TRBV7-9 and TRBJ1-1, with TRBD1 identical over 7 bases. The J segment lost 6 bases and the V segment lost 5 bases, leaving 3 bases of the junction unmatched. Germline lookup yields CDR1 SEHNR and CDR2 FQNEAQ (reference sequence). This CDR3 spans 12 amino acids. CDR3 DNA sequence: TGTGCCAGCAGCGGGACAGTAGCTGAAGCTTTCTTT. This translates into CASSGTVAEAFF.

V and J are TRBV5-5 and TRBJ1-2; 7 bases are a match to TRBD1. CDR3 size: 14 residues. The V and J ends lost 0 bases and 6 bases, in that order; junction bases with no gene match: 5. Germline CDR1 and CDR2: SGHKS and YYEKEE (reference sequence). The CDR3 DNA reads TGTGCCAGCAGCTTGGGAGGGGGCGGGGATGGCTACACCTTC. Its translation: CASSLGGGGDGYTF.

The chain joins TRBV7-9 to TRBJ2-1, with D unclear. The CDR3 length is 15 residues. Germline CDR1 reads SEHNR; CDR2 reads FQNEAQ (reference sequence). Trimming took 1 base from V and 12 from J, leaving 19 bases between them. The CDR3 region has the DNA TGTGCCAGCAGCTTAGTTACGAGCAAATGGGCTGGGCAGTTCTTC. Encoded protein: CASSLVTSKWAGQFF.

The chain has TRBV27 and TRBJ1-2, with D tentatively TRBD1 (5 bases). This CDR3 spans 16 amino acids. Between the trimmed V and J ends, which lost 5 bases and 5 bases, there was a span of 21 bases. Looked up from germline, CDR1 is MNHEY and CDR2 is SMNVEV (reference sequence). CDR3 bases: TGTGCCAGCAGTCCCACCAGGGCCCATACCAGTTATGGCTACACCTTC. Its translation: CASSPTRAHTSYGYTF.

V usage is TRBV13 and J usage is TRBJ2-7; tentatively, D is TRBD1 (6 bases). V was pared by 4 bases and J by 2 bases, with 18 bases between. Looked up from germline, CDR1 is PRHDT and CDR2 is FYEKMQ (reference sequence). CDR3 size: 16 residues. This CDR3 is CASSSLGGQPTYEQYF. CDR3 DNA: TGTGCCAGCAGCTCCCTTGGGGGACAACCTACCTACGAGCAGTACTTC. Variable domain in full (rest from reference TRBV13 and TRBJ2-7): AAGVIQSPRHLIKEKRETATLKCYPIPRHDTVYWYQQGPGQDPQFLISFYEKMQSDKGSIPDRFSAQQFSDYHSELNMSSLELGDSALYFCASSSLGGQPTYEQYFGPGTRLTVT.

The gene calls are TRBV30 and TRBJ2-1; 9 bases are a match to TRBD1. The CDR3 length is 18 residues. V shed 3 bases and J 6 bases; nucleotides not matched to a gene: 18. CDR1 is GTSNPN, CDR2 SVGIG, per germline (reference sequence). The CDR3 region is CAWRCQSGQGDGCNEQFF. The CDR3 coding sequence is TGTGCCTGGAGGTGCCAGTCGGGACAGGGCGATGGATGCAATGAGCAGTTCTTC.

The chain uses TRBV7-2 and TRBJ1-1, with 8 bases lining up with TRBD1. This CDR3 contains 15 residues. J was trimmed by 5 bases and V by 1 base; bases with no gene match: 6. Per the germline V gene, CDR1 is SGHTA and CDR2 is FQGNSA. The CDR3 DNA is TGTGCCAGCAGCTTAGATCAGGGGGCAGGAACTGAAGCTTTCTTT. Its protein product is CASSLDQGAGTEAFF. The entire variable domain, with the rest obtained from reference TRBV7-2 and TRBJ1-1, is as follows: GAGVSQSPSNKVTEKGKDVELRCDPISGHTALYWYRQSLGQGLEFLIYFQGNSAPDKSGLPSDRFSAERTGGSVSTLTIQRTQQEDSAVYLCASSLDQGAGTEAFFGQGTRLTVV.

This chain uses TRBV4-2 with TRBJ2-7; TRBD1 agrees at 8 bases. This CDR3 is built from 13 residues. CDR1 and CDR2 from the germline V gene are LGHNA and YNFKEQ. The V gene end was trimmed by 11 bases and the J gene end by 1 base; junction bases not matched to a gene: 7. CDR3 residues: CAVGTGGSYEQYF. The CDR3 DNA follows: TGTGCCGTTGGTACAGGGGGATCCTACGAGCAGTACTTC.